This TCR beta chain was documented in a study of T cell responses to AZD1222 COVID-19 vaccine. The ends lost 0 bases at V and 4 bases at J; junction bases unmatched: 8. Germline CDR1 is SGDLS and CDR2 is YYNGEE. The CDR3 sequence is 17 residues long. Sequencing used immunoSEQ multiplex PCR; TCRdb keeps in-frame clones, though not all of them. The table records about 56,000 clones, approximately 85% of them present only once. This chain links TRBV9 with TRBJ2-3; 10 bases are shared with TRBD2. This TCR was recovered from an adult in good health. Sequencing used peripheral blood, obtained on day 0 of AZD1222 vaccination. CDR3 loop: CASSVEGSGGGSDTQYF. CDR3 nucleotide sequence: TGTGCCAGCAGCGTAGAGGGGAGCGGGGGGGGCTCAGATACGCAGTATTTT.